Given below is one TCR beta chain in context. Its target antigen remains unknown. No much larger clone exists at a distance of one base, and base qualities are not known. Reading from cysteine to phenylalanine, the CDR3 counts 15 amino acids. The DNA shown is the 45-base CDR3, in frame from base 1. CDR1 and CDR2, looked up from the germline V gene, are SGHTA and FQGNSA. The germline V and J ends show losses of 5 bases and 5 bases respectively, and no gene match explains 9 bases of the junction. Sequencing instrument: Illumina HiSeq 2500. TCR beta libraries were prepared by quantitative 5'-RACE with molecular barcodes. Per the original workflow: A new computational method, built on a probabilistic model of VDJ rearrangement, was used to identify disease-linked TCR variants. Using fastp at Q25 and MiXCR, TCRdb reprocessed the public reads and kept productive beta chains. Rows matching on CDR3 protein sequence are summarized as one entry with the most common DNA and genes. These V and J calls are TCRdb output, not the study's own analysis. For this sample there are some 130,000 distinct CDR3 sequences; roughly a sixth appear just once. Around a third of the sample goes to the ten largest clones.

The record originates from a study of CD8 T cells in ankylosing spondylitis (TCRdb year 2017). The study in broad terms: T cell receptor beta repertoires were profiled in healthy donors and ankylosing spondylitis patients so that disease-linked TCR variants could be found. In total, the full study cohort was made up of roughly 110 healthy donors and 25 ankylosing spondylitis patients. Peripheral blood was sampled, and synovial fluid was additionally collected from ankylosing spondylitis patients.

Beyond this particular receptor, the publication reports: Significant enrichment of the disease-linked clones was reported in matched synovial fluid samples from ankylosing spondylitis patients. Blood from ankylosing spondylitis patients appeared to be characterized by a TCR beta motif made up of several highly homologous amino acid variants. Some TCR beta motif variants had previously been reported in synovial fluid and blood of reactive arthritis patients, which suggested common disease-initiation mechanisms. The disease-linked clones had a CD8+ phenotype and were found at relatively low frequencies in peripheral blood.

The chain uses TRBV7-2 and TRBJ2-7, with 10 bases aligning to TRBD1. This receptor was obtained from a male donor with ankylosing spondylitis. The sample taken for sequencing was blood, either unsorted or a sorted T cell fraction (not recorded which). The CDR3 sequence is CASSAPGQGLHEQYF. The DNA sequence is given as TGTGCCAGCAGCGCTCCGGGACAGGGGCTCCACGAGCAGTACTTC.